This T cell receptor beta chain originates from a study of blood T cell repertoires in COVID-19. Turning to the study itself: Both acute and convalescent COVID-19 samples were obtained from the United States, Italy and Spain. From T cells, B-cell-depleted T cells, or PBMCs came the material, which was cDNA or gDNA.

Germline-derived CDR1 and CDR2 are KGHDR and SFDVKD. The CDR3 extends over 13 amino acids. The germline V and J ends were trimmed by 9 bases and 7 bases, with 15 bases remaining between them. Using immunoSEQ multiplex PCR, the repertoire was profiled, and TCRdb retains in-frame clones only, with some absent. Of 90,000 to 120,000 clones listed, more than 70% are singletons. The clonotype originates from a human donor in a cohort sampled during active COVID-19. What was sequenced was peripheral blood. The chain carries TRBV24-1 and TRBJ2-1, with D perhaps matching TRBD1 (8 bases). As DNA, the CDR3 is TGTGCCACCCAAGACAGGGGAGGGAATGAGCAGTTCTTC. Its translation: CATQDRGGNEQFF.